This TCR beta chain is from a study of beta chain features in type 1 diabetes. In germline, CDR1 is SGHTA, CDR2 FQGNSA. V lost 5 bases and J 2 bases, leaving 13 bases between the germline ends. The CDR3 totals 14 residues. cDNA synthesis used the whole RNA isolate, giving expressed TCRB sequences. The study sequenced naive, central memory and regulatory T cell samples to an average of about 3.9 million reads. Some clones are missing from TCRdb's copy, which holds only in-frame ones; the method was immunoSEQ multiplex PCR. The data hold roughly 330,000 clones, with 11% observed a single time. This chain connects TRBV7-2 to TRBJ2-7; perhaps TRBD2 as D (6 bases). This clonotype originated in a woman in her thirties in good health. The sequenced sample was naive CD4+ T cells from blood. The CDR3 nucleotides are TGTGCCAGCAGCGCGATGCGGACTACCTACGAGCAGTACTTC. Amino acid sequence: CASSAMRTTYEQYF.